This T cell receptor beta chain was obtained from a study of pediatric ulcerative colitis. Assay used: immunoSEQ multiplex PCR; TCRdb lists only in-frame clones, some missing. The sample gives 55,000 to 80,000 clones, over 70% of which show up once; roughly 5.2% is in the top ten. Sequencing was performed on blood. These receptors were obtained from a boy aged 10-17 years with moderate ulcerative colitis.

This CDR3 is CAISDGSWAGNTIYF. The CDR3 DNA sequence: TGTGCCATCAGTGATGGAAGTTGGGCTGGAAACACCATATATTTT. This chain links TRBV10-3 with TRBJ1-3; no definite D call. The length of the CDR3 is 15 residues. Germline values: CDR1 ENHRY, CDR2 SYGVKD. Between the trimmed V and J ends, which lost 3 bases and 2 bases, there was a span of 11 bases.